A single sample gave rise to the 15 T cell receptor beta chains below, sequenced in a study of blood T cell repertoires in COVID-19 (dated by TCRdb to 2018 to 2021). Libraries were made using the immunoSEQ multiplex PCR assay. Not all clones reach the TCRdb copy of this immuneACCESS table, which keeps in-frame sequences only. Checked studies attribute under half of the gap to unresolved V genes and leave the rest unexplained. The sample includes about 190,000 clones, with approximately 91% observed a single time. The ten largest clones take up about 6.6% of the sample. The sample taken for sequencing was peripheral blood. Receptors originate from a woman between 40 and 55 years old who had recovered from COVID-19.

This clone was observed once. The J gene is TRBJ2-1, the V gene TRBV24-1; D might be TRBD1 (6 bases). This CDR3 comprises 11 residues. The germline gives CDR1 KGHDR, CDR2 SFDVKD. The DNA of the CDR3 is TGTGCAGCAGGGGTCTACAATGAGCAGTTCTTC. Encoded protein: CAAGVYNEQFF.

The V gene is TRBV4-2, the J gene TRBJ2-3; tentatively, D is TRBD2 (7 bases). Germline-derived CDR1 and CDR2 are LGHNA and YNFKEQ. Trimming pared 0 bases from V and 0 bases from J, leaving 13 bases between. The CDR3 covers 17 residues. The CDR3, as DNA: TGTGCCAGCAGCCAAGATCAACGGGGGGCCAGCACAGATACGCAGTATTTT. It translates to CASSQDQRGASTDTQYF.

CDR3 coding DNA: TGTGCCAGCTCCGGCCGCGGGTTAGATCAGCCCCAGCATTTT. It codes for CASSGRGLDQPQHF. This chain joins TRBV18 and TRBJ1-5; unclear D gene. The CDR3 runs 14 residues. V was clipped by 6 bases and J by 5 bases, with 14 bases between them. Germline assignment: CDR1 KGHSH and CDR2 LQKENI.

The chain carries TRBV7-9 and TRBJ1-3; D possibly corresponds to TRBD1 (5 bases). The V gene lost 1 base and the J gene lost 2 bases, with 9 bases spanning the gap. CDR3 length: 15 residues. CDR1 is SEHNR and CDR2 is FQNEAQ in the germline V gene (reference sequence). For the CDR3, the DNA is TGTGCCAGCAGCTTAGTTCCGGGGGCTGGAAACACCATATATTTT. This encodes CASSLVPGAGNTIYF.

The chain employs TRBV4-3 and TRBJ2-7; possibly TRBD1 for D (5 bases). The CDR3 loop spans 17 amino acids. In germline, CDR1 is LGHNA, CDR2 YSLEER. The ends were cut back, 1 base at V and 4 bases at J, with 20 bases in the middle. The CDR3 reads CASSQAFRIDRPYEQYF. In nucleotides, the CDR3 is TGCGCCAGCAGCCAAGCGTTCCGTATAGACAGACCATACGAGCAGTACTTC.

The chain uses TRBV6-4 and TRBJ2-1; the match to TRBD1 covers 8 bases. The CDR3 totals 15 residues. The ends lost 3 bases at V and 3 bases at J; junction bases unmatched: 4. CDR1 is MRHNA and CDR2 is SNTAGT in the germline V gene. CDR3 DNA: TGTGCCAGCAGTGAGGACAGGGACAACTACAATGAGCAGTTCTTC. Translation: CASSEDRDNYNEQFF.

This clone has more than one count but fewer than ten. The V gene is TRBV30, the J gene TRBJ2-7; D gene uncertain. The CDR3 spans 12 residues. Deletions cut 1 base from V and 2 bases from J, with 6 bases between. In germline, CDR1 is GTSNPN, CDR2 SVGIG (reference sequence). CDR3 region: CAWSGDTYEQYF. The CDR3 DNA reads TGTGCCTGGAGTGGAGACACCTACGAGCAGTACTTC.

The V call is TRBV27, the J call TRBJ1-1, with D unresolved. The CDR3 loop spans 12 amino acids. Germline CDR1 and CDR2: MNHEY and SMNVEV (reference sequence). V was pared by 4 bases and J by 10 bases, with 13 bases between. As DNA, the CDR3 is TGTGCCAGCAGTTCGGGAGGGCTGCGAGCTTTCTTT. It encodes CASSSGGLRAFF.

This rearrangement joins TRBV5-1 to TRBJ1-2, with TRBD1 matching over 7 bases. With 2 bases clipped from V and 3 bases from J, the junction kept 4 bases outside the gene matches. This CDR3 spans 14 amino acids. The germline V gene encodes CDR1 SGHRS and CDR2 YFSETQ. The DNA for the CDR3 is TGCGCCAGCAGCTTCACAGGGGATGACTATGGCTACACCTTC. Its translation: CASSFTGDDYGYTF.

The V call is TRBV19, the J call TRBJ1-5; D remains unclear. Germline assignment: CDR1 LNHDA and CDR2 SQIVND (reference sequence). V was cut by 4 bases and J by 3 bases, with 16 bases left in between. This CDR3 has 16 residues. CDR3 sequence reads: CASSKKDGVFNQPQHF. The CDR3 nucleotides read TGTGCCAGTAGTAAAAAGGACGGGGTTTTCAATCAGCCCCAGCATTTT.

CDR3: CAISAEGNQPQHF. In DNA, the CDR3 is TGTGCCATCAGCGCTGAGGGCAATCAGCCCCAGCATTTT. V usage is TRBV10-3 and J usage is TRBJ1-5, with D unresolved. Per the germline V gene, CDR1 is ENHRY and CDR2 is SYGVKD. V shed 6 bases and J shed 2 bases, with 8 bases lying between them. The CDR3 sequence is 13 residues long.

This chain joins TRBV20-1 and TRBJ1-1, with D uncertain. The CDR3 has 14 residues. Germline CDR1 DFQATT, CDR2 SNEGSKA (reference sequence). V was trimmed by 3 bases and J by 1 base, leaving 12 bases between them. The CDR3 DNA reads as TGCAGTGCTAGTGTCGGAGGGTGGAACACTGAAGCTTTCTTT. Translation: CSASVGGWNTEAFF.

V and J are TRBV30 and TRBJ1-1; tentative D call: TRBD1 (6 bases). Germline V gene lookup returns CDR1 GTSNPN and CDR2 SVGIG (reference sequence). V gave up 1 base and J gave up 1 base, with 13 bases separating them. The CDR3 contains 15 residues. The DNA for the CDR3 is TGTGCCTGGAGTGCATTTGAAGGGGGGAACACTGAAGCTTTCTTT. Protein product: CAWSAFEGGNTEAFF.

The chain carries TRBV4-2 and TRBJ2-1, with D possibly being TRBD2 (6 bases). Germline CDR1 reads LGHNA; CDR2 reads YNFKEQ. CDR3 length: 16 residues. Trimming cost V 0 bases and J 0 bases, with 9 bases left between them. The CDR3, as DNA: TGTGCCAGCAGCCAAGATTGGGGGGACTCCTACAATGAGCAGTTCTTC. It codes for CASSQDWGDSYNEQFF.

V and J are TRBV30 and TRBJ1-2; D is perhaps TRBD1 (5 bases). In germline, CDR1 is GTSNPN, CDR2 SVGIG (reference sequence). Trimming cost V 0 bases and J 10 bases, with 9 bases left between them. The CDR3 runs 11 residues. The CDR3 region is CAWSVPGYYTF. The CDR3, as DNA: TGTGCCTGGAGTGTTCCAGGGTACTACACCTTC.